One sample yielded the 5 T cell receptor beta chains listed below, sequenced in a study of blood T cells in healthy people across ages. Sample-barcoded 5' priming and a J-beta primer mix drove a second PCR of about 6 to 12 cycles. TCRdb re-called the 5' RACE reads through MiXCR, storing one row per CDR3 protein. The data show approximately 1.5 million distinct CDR3 sequences, 42% seen once. Source material: blood. The receptors stem from a woman aged 18-35 years in good health.

The genes are TRBV5-1 and TRBJ2-1; D may be TRBD2 (6 bases). The germline V and J ends were trimmed by 5 bases and 10 bases, with 22 bases remaining between them. Germline V gene data show CDR1 as SGHRS and CDR2 as YFSETQ. The CDR3 has 15 amino acids. The CDR3 bases are TGCGCCAGCAGAACGGGCAGGGAGGCTCGGCTGGAGCAGTTCTTC. This translates into CASRTGREARLEQFF.

J is TRBJ2-5 and V is TRBV5-1; no definite D call. The DNA end is more similar to TRBJ2-7, so the J call may be wrong. Germline CDR1 SGHRS, CDR2 YFSETQ. The CDR3 is made up of 14 amino acids. The CDR3 here is CASSPLGNPYEQYF. For the CDR3, the DNA is TGCGCCAGCAGCCCCCTAGGGAACCCCTACGAGCAGTACTTC.

CDR3 loop: CASRGDRENYGYTF. The CDR3 nucleotides read TGTGCCAGCAGGGGGGACAGGGAGAACTATGGCTACACCTTC. This chain uses TRBV6-6 with TRBJ1-2, with 9 bases aligning to TRBD1. Germline CDR1 is MNHNY and CDR2 is SVGAGI (reference sequence). J gave up 2 bases and V 6 bases, and 4 bases lay outside the gene matches. The CDR3 contains 14 residues.

The chain carries TRBV12-3 or TRBV12-4 and TRBJ2-1; 7 bases line up with TRBD2. The CDR3 is made up of 14 amino acids. The V gene end was trimmed by 5 bases and the J gene end by 8 bases; junction bases not matched to a gene: 9. CDR3 in DNA: TGTGCCAGCAGTCTCAGACTTGGGGGGGATGAGCAGTTCTTC. Translating gives CASSLRLGGDEQFF.

This clonotype was counted between two and nine times. V gene TRBV12-3 or TRBV12-4 combines with J gene TRBJ1-5; D may be TRBD1 (6 bases). The CDR3 runs to 17 residues. V dropped 4 bases and J dropped 0 bases, with 16 bases sitting between them. The CDR3 DNA reads as TGTGCCAGCAGTTACGATCTACAGGGTTATAGCAATCAGCCCCAGCATTTT. It specifies CASSYDLQGYSNQPQHF.